The entry below gives a single T cell receptor beta chain sequence along with its context. Antigen: not known. The read ends 3 residues shy of where the CDR3 ends; the end is completed using the germline J gene. Recipients received nonmyeloablative bone marrow transplants from related graft donors, with transient mixed chimerism. Unstimulated regulatory T cells (CD4+CD25+CD127-), CD4+CD25- non-regulatory cells, CD4 and CD8 cells were FACS-sorted from thawed PBMCs. These data belong to a study of Tregs in tolerant kidney transplant recipients. Notes on the study in general: Nucleotide sequences could not be compared across some patients' samples due to primer changes. Findings come from small patient numbers and require larger validation. Activated donor B cell expansion appeared to reveal the most relevant donor-specific TCRbeta repertoire.

Trimming cost V 7 bases and J 5 bases, with 14 bases left between them. This CDR3 comprises 14 residues. Germline CDR1 LNHDA, CDR2 SQIVND (reference sequence). The assay was immunoSEQ multiplex PCR, and TCRdb's table has in-frame clones only and misses some. This sample's table has some 15,000 clones. The sample here was CD4+ T cells from blood (PBMCs), taken 12 months after the transplant. V usage is TRBV19 and J usage is TRBJ1-4; tentative D call: TRBD1 (6 bases). This receptor was obtained from a human patient who received a combined kidney and bone marrow transplant. Some of the T cells may derive from the graft donor. The CDR3 loop is CASNQGGDNEKLFF. The covered CDR3 bases are TGTGCCAGTAACCAAGGGGGTGACAATGAAAAA.